This T cell receptor (beta chain) was identified in a study of cytomegalovirus exposure and HLA in healthy donors. Whole-study findings and limits: Cytomegalovirus association was assigned to some 160 TCR beta chains. Per published accounts, TCR beta sequences correctly predicted the HLA-A and HLA-B alleles of most subjects.

Germline CDR1 MDHEN, CDR2 SYDVKM. V lost 2 bases and J 0 bases, leaving 8 bases between the germline ends. There are 16 residues in the CDR3. Worth noting for this clone: No antigen is known for it.

Amplification used 60 Vbeta primers and 13 Jbeta primers. Measured with immunoSEQ multiplex PCR; TCRdb has only the in-frame clones, and not every one. This table has about 160,000 clones, 75% to 80% appearing once. Sequenced: PBMCs. The V gene is TRBV28, the J gene TRBJ2-6, with TRBD2 as a possible D gene (5 bases). The source of this sequence is a woman aged 45 to 65 in good health and CMV-seropositive. CDR3 in amino acids: CASSLRGYSGANVLTF. The DNA of the CDR3 is TGTGCCAGCAGTTTAAGAGGGTACTCTGGGGCCAACGTCCTGACTTTC.